Below, 25 T cell receptor beta chains from the same sample are listed, as sequenced in a study of OX40 agonist ivuxolimab in advanced cancers. The method was immunoSEQ multiplex PCR; TCRdb's version includes in-frame clones alone and lacks a portion of them. The sample lists about 32,000 clones; 81% were seen once. The specimen was CD4+ or CD8+ T cells sorted from blood, collected in a trial of the OX40 agonist ivuxolimab. The origin of the receptors is an adult with an advanced solid tumor such as melanoma, head and neck, liver or kidney cancer.

In nucleotides, the CDR3 is TGCGCCAGCAGCTTGGAGGGTCCGGGGATGGCTTTCTTT. Encoded protein: CASSLEGPGMAFF. The rearrangement links TRBV5-1 to TRBJ1-1, with D unresolved. Trimming pared 0 bases from V and 11 bases from J, leaving 14 bases between. Germline V gene data show CDR1 as SGHRS and CDR2 as YFSETQ. The CDR3 sequence is 13 residues long.

The chain links TRBV10-3 to TRBJ2-1; D is undetermined. The CDR3 loop spans 12 amino acids. V was clipped by 3 bases and J by 5 bases, with 5 bases between them. Looked up from germline, CDR1 is ENHRY and CDR2 is SYGVKD. CDR3 sequence (DNA): TGTGCCATCAGTGAACTTAACAATGAGCAGTTCTTC. Its translation is CAISELNNEQFF.

The chain couples TRBV27 to TRBJ2-4; possibly TRBD1 for D (6 bases). The CDR3 covers 16 residues. Trimming removed 5 bases from V and 1 base from J, with 15 bases in between. Germline values: CDR1 MNHEY, CDR2 SMNVEV (reference sequence). The DNA of the CDR3 is TGTGCCAGCAGTATCAACCGGGACACTGCCAAAAACATTCAGTACTTC. Translating gives CASSINRDTAKNIQYF.

The J gene is TRBJ1-1, the V gene TRBV5-1, with D perhaps matching TRBD1 (5 bases). CDR1 and CDR2 from the germline V gene are SGHRS and YFSETQ. CDR3 length: 13 amino acids. V was pared by 4 bases and J by 1 base, with 8 bases between. The CDR3 region is CASSRDGNTEAFF. The CDR3 DNA reads TGCGCCAGCAGCAGGGACGGGAACACTGAAGCTTTCTTT. Together with reference TRBV5-1 and TRBJ1-1, the CDR3 gives the full variable domain: KAGVTQTPRYLIKTRGQQVTLSCSPISGHRSVSWYQQTPGQGLQFLFEYFSETQRNKGNFPGRFSGRQFSNSRSEMNVSTLELGDSALYLCASSRDGNTEAFFGQGTRLTVV.

This rearrangement joins TRBV5-1 to TRBJ1-2; D remains ambiguous. Germline V CDR1 and CDR2: SGHRS, YFSETQ. The germline V and J ends were trimmed by 6 bases and 6 bases, with 12 bases remaining between them. This CDR3 spans 12 amino acids. The CDR3: CASTWDFDGYTF. The DNA of the CDR3 is TGCGCCAGCACCTGGGATTTCGATGGCTACACCTTC.

This clone showed up just a few times. This chain connects TRBV14 to TRBJ1-4; a possible D gene is TRBD1 (6 bases). The V end was cut by 0 bases, the J end by 8 bases, with 16 bases between. The V gene's germline CDR1 is SGHDN and CDR2 FVKESK. The CDR3 runs 16 residues. The DNA for the CDR3 is TGTGCCAGCAGCCAAGAAAGGGGGATCCACGGCGAAAAACTGTTTTTT. Encoded protein: CASSQERGIHGEKLFF.

This chain connects TRBV4-2 to TRBJ1-2, with D maybe TRBD1 (5 bases). Germline V gene lookup returns CDR1 LGHNA and CDR2 YNFKEQ. V gave up 5 bases and J gave up 0 bases, with 13 bases separating them. This CDR3 has 15 residues. This CDR3 is CASSKPRQSNYGYTF. The CDR3 bases are TGTGCCAGCAGCAAACCCCGACAGTCTAACTATGGCTACACCTTC.

The rearrangement joins TRBV5-8 to TRBJ2-1, with 8 bases matching TRBD2. The CDR3 spans 16 residues. Germline V gene data show CDR1 as SGHTS and CDR2 as YDEGEE. The trim removed 6 bases at V and 5 bases at J, leaving 13 bases unmatched. CDR3 sequence (DNA): TGTGCCAGCACCCGACCGGGACTAGTAATCGACAATGAGCAGTTCTTC. It yields the protein CASTRPGLVIDNEQFF.

This clone was detected a few times. The rearrangement joins TRBV7-9 to TRBJ2-3; D ambiguous. Per the germline V gene, CDR1 is SEHNR and CDR2 is FQNEAQ (reference sequence). V was pared by 5 bases and J by 4 bases, with 7 bases between. This CDR3 spans 12 amino acids. The CDR3 nucleotides read TGTGCCAGCAGCCGTTTGGCAGATACGCAGTATTTT. Translation: CASSRLADTQYF.

The chain employs TRBV7-2 and TRBJ2-5; no definite D call. The germline V and J ends were trimmed by 7 bases and 2 bases, with 17 bases remaining between them. The CDR3 length is 15 residues. Germline lookup yields CDR1 SGHTA and CDR2 FQGNSA. The CDR3 DNA is TGTGCCAGCACCAATGTCCGGGCCATTCAAGAGACCCAGTACTTC. It codes for CASTNVRAIQETQYF.

DNA of the CDR3: TGTGCCAGCAAGCGATGGGAAGCCTACGAGCAGTACTTC. Protein sequence: CASKRWEAYEQYF. V is TRBV6-1 and J is TRBJ2-7; D ambiguous. V was clipped by 7 bases and J by 2 bases, with 12 bases between them. Germline CDR1 MNHNS, CDR2 SASEGT. The CDR3 loop spans 13 amino acids.

V is TRBV27 and J is TRBJ2-7; weak D call: TRBD2 (6 bases). Germline CDR1 and CDR2: MNHEY and SMNVEV (reference sequence). The CDR3 length is 16 residues. V was pared by 4 bases and J by 3 bases, with 19 bases between. CDR3 nucleotides: TGTGCCAGCAGTTATGGAAAGAGCGGGCGATACTACGAGCAGTACTTC. Protein product: CASSYGKSGRYYEQYF.

This clone was seen more than once but under ten times. The chain joins TRBV6-5 to TRBJ2-7; 10 bases fit TRBD2. The germline V gene encodes CDR1 MNHEY and CDR2 SVGAGI. The CDR3 covers 13 residues. V lost 1 base to trimming and J lost 7 bases; unmatched junction nucleotides: 1. CDR3 in amino acids: CASSYLTSGEQYF. CDR3 sequence (DNA): TGTGCCAGCAGTTACTTGACTAGCGGGGAGCAGTACTTC.

CDR3 in DNA: TGTGCCAGCAGCGTAGAGTGGGGAAACACCATATATTTT. Its protein product is CASSVEWGNTIYF. This rearrangement joins TRBV9 to TRBJ1-3; no definite D call. V was shortened by 0 bases and J by 4 bases, with 5 bases between the two germline ends. Germline assignment: CDR1 SGDLS and CDR2 YYNGEE. This CDR3 is 13 amino acids long.

The chain joins TRBV5-4 to TRBJ1-2, with 7 bases identical to TRBD1. The ends lost 4 bases at V and 4 bases at J; junction bases unmatched: 10. CDR3 length: 15 residues. In germline, CDR1 is SGHNT, CDR2 YYREEE (reference sequence). CDR3 in amino acids: CASSLRQGVPYGYTF. The CDR3 coding sequence is TGTGCCAGCAGCCTGCGGCAGGGGGTTCCCTATGGCTACACCTTC.

This clone has just one count. The V gene is TRBV6-5, the J gene TRBJ2-1; D is possibly TRBD1 (6 bases). V lost 6 bases and J lost 7, with 19 bases in between. Germline V gives CDR1 MNHEY, CDR2 SVGAGI. The CDR3 is 15 residues long. This CDR3 reads CASSFQGTGANEQFF. The DNA for the CDR3 is TGTGCCAGCAGCTTTCAGGGGACGGGCGCAAATGAGCAGTTCTTC.

There are a few counts of this clone. The chain combines TRBV9 with TRBJ2-1; possibly TRBD2 for D (6 bases). Germline loops: CDR1 SGDLS, CDR2 YYNGEE. The V end was cut by 6 bases, the J end by 1 base, with 14 bases between. The CDR3 is 15 residues long. The chain's CDR3 is CASTLGGSSYNEQFF. The CDR3 DNA reads TGTGCCAGCACCCTAGGAGGGAGTTCCTACAATGAGCAGTTCTTC.

This clone was counted a single time. The gene calls are TRBV5-1 and TRBJ1-3, with 9 bases fitting TRBD1. The CDR3 is made up of 16 amino acids. CDR1 and CDR2 from the germline V gene are SGHRS and YFSETQ. Germline trimming cut 0 bases from V and 4 bases from J; bases unmatched to any gene: 5. CDR3 nucleotides: TGCGCCAGCAGCTTGGGGGACAGGGCACAAGGAAACACCATATATTTT. Protein product: CASSLGDRAQGNTIYF.

The chain recombines TRBV2 with TRBJ1-2; no firm D call. The germline CDR1 and CDR2 sequences are SNHLY and FYNNEI. This CDR3 is built from 14 residues. Trimming shortened V by 11 bases and J by 5 bases, and 21 bases separated the two germline ends. CDR3 in amino acids: CAYPRLTETYGYTF. The CDR3 region has the DNA TGTGCCTACCCCAGGCTCACGGAAACTTATGGCTACACCTTC.

The chain carries TRBV5-1 and TRBJ1-1; D may be TRBD1 (5 bases). This CDR3 spans 15 amino acids. V lost 5 bases and J 1 base, leaving 15 bases between the germline ends. CDR1 and CDR2 (germline): SGHRS, YFSETQ. CDR3 in amino acids: CASSSGGKANTEAFF. CDR3 nucleotides: TGCGCCAGCAGTTCCGGGGGGAAGGCGAACACTGAAGCTTTCTTT.

The sample holds one count of this clone. The chain carries TRBV21-1 and TRBJ2-4; the table assigns TRBD1, which was not confirmed against the DNA. TRBV21-1 is tagged as a pseudogene. The CDR3 runs to 9 residues. The CDR3 DNA sequence: TGTGCCAGAGCGGGACAGGGGTACTTC. Protein product: CARAGQGYF.

V is TRBV29-1 and J is TRBJ2-2, with 8 bases identical to TRBD2. Per the germline V gene, CDR1 is SQVTM and CDR2 is ANQGSEA. CDR3 length: 14 amino acids. V shed 2 bases and J 7 bases; nucleotides not matched to a gene: 6. The CDR3 nucleotides read TGCAGCGTTGAACGGGAGGGCCAGGTCGGGGAGCTGTTTTTT. This encodes CSVEREGQVGELFF.

This clone was seen only a few times. The rearrangement links TRBV7-6 to TRBJ1-1; tentatively, D is TRBD1 (5 bases). The CDR3 runs 16 residues. Germline lookup yields CDR1 SGHVS and CDR2 FNYEAQ. Trimming pared 5 bases from V and 0 bases from J, leaving 16 bases between. The CDR3: CASSRIGGAMNTEAFF. CDR3 DNA sequence: TGTGCCAGCAGCCGAATTGGTGGGGCCATGAACACTGAAGCTTTCTTT.

The CDR3 protein is CASGQGSYEQYF. The DNA of the CDR3 is TGTGCCAGCGGACAGGGCTCCTACGAGCAGTACTTC. This rearrangement joins TRBV6-1 to TRBJ2-7, with 8 bases aligning to TRBD1. CDR1 and CDR2 (germline): MNHNS, SASEGT. The V and J ends lost 8 bases and 0 bases, in that order; junction bases with no gene match: 0. The CDR3 extends over 12 amino acids.

The rearrangement links TRBV9 to TRBJ2-3; D unclear. Trimming removed 3 bases at V and 1 base at J, with 18 bases between. Looked up from germline, CDR1 is SGDLS and CDR2 is YYNGEE. CDR3 length equals 17 residues. The CDR3 DNA reads TGTGCCAGCAGCGGAGGAATAGGTAATCGGCGCACAGATACGCAGTATTTT. Translated: CASSGGIGNRRTDTQYF.